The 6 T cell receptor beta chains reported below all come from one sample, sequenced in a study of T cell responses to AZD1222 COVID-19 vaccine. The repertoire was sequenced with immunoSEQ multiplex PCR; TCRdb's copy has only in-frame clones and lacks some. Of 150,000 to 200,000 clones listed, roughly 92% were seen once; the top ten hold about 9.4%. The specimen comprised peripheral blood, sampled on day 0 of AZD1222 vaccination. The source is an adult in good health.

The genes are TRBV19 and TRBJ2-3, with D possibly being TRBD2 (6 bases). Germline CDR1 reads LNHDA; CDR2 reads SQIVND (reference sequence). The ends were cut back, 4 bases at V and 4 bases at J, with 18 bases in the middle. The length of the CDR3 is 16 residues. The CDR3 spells CASSTWAAGSPDTQYF. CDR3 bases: TGTGCCAGTAGTACATGGGCCGCGGGGAGCCCAGATACGCAGTATTTT.

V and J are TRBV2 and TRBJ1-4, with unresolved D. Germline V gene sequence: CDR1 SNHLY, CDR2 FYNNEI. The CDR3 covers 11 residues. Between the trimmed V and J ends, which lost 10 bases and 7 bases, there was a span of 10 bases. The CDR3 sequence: CATGEPEKLFF. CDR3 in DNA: TGTGCCACCGGGGAGCCTGAAAAACTGTTTTTT.

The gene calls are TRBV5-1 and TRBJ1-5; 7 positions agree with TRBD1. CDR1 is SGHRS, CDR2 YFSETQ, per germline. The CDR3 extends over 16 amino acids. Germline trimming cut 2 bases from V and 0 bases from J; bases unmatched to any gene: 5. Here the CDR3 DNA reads TGCGCCAGCAGCTTCGGACAGGTGATTAGCAATCAGCCCCAGCATTTT. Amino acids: CASSFGQVISNQPQHF. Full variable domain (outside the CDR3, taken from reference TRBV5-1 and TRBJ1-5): KAGVTQTPRYLIKTRGQQVTLSCSPISGHRSVSWYQQTPGQGLQFLFEYFSETQRNKGNFPGRFSGRQFSNSRSEMNVSTLELGDSALYLCASSFGQVISNQPQHFGDGTRLSIL.

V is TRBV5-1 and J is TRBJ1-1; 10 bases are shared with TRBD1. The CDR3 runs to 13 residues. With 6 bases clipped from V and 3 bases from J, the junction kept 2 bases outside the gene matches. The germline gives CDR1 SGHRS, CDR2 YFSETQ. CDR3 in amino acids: CASTGQGDTEAFF. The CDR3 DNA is TGCGCCAGCACAGGACAGGGGGACACTGAAGCTTTCTTT.

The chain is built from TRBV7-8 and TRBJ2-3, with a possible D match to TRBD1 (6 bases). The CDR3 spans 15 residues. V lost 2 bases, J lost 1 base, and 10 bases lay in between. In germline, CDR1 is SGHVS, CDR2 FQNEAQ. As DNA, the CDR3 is TGTGCCAGCAGCTTATTACCAGGGGGCACAGATACGCAGTATTTT. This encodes CASSLLPGGTDTQYF.

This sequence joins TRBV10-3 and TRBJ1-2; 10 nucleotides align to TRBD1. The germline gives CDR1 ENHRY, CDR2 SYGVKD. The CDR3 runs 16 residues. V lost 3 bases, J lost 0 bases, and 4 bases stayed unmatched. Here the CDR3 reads CAISEGTGDTNYGYTF. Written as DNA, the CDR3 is TGTGCCATCAGTGAAGGGACAGGGGACACTAACTATGGCTACACCTTC.